One sample yielded the 14 T cell receptor beta chains listed below, sequenced in a study of cytomegalovirus exposure and HLA in healthy donors. PCR involved 60 Vbeta and 13 Jbeta primers. Data came from immunoSEQ multiplex PCR; TCRdb stores just in-frame clones and leaves some out. Here the sample spans about 190,000 clones, roughly 77% being singletons. Sequenced sample: PBMCs. The receptors come from a man under 40 in good health and CMV-seropositive.

This clone was observed a few times. The V and J genes are TRBV9 and TRBJ2-3; TRBD2 matches 8 bases. This CDR3 region has 18 residues. V was clipped by 4 bases and J by 3 bases; unmatched bases: 16. CDR1 and CDR2 from the germline V gene are SGDLS and YYNGEE. The CDR3 DNA sequence: TGTGCCAGCAGCACCCACCCTGGAGCGGGAGCATCAACAGATACGCAGTATTTT. Its protein is CASSTHPGAGASTDTQYF.

The chain carries TRBV4-2 and TRBJ2-1, with TRBD2 matching over 10 bases. The CDR3 length is 17 residues. Per the germline V gene, CDR1 is LGHNA and CDR2 is YNFKEQ. V was clipped by 0 bases and J by 7 bases; unmatched bases: 9. CDR3 region: CASSQEIGSGRANEQFF. In DNA, the CDR3 is TGTGCCAGCAGCCAAGAGATAGGGAGCGGGAGGGCGAATGAGCAGTTCTTC.

This chain links TRBV7-6 with TRBJ1-2, with a weak D call TRBD1 (6 bases). Trimming pared 1 base from V and 3 bases from J, leaving 6 bases between. CDR1 SGHVS and CDR2 FNYEAQ come from the germline V gene. This CDR3 is built from 13 residues. CDR3 sequence reads: CASSLDRDYGYTF. CDR3 sequence (DNA): TGTGCCAGCAGCTTAGACAGGGACTATGGCTACACCTTC.

The table lists this clone with a count of one. The chain employs TRBV4-2 and TRBJ2-5; D gene unclear. The CDR3 consists of 14 residues. The germline CDR1 and CDR2 sequences are LGHNA and YNFKEQ. The V end was cut by 3 bases, the J end by 0 bases, with 8 bases between. In DNA form, the CDR3 reads TGTGCCAGCAGCCAGAAGGCGGACCAAGAGACCCAGTACTTC. This sequence encodes CASSQKADQETQYF.

The rearrangement joins TRBV19 to TRBJ2-7, with TRBD1 matching 8 bases. Looked up from germline, CDR1 is LNHDA and CDR2 is SQIVND (reference sequence). V trimming: 0 bases; J trimming: 1 base; junction bases outside the gene matches: 8. CDR3 size: 17 residues. CDR3: CASSIDADRDLSYEQYF. The CDR3 bases are TGTGCCAGTAGTATAGATGCGGACAGGGATCTTTCCTACGAGCAGTACTTC.

This clone has only a few counts. This sequence joins TRBV4-2 and TRBJ1-4; TRBD1 might be the D (5 bases). Germline V CDR1 and CDR2: LGHNA, YNFKEQ. The CDR3 has 16 amino acids. The V end lost 0 bases, the J end lost 3 bases, and 11 bases lay between the germline ends. DNA for the CDR3: TGTGCCAGCAGCCAAGAGGGGGGGGGTGCTAATGAAAAACTGTTTTTT. Its protein is CASSQEGGGANEKLFF.

The rearrangement links TRBV4-3 to TRBJ2-1, with D perhaps matching TRBD2 (5 bases). Germline CDR1 reads LGHNA; CDR2 reads YSLEER. Trimming stripped 4 bases from V and 2 bases from J, with 15 bases between. This CDR3 spans 16 amino acids. The CDR3 loop is CASSLQPTGTYNEQFF. CDR3 sequence (DNA): TGCGCCAGCAGCCTGCAACCAACCGGGACCTACAATGAGCAGTTCTTC.

The rearrangement joins TRBV28 to TRBJ1-4, with TRBD1 identical over 9 bases. Germline V gene sequence: CDR1 MDHEN, CDR2 SYDVKM. There are 15 residues in the CDR3. V was clipped by 5 bases and J by 10 bases; unmatched bases: 11. The CDR3 is CASSPHGDRASKLFF. The CDR3 DNA reads as TGTGCCAGCAGTCCACACGGGGACAGGGCTTCAAAACTGTTTTTT.

This clone was observed a handful of times. This chain joins TRBV4-2 and TRBJ2-7, with D possibly being TRBD1 (6 bases). Germline V gene sequence: CDR1 LGHNA, CDR2 YNFKEQ. The CDR3 loop spans 16 amino acids. Trimming pared 5 bases from V and 2 bases from J, leaving 19 bases between. The CDR3 bases are TGTGCCAGCAGCTCACGACTCCGGACAGCCACCTACGAGCAGTACTTC. This translates into CASSSRLRTATYEQYF.

This chain links TRBV18 with TRBJ2-1; D perhaps matches TRBD1 (7 bases). Germline V CDR1 and CDR2: KGHSH, LQKENI. V was trimmed by 2 bases and J by 4 bases, leaving 12 bases between them. This CDR3 spans 15 amino acids. Written as DNA, the CDR3 is TGTGCCAGCTCACCAGCGGGACAGCCTTACAATGAGCAGTTCTTC. This translates into CASSPAGQPYNEQFF.

The gene calls are TRBV7-3 and TRBJ2-3, with D perhaps TRBD1 (6 bases). The CDR3 spans 14 residues. The germline gives CDR1 SGHTA, CDR2 FQGTGA. Trimming cost V 4 bases and J 7 bases, with 15 bases left between them. The CDR3 DNA reads as TGTGCCAGCAGCTCTCTAAGCCAGGGGCATACGCAGTATTTT. Translated: CASSSLSQGHTQYF.

About this clone: An end of the junction does not agree with germline; a read error may underlie this. The chain couples TRBV7-7 to TRBJ1-1; D not certain. Germline values: CDR1 SSHAT, CDR2 FNYEAQ (reference sequence). This CDR3 region has 16 residues. CDR3 in amino acids: CASSSGISDENTEAFF. In nucleotides, the CDR3 is TGTGCTAGCAGCTCCGGTATAAGCGATGAGAACACTGAAGCTTTCTTT.

This clone appeared a single time. The chain links TRBV6-1 to TRBJ2-7; weak D call: TRBD1 (5 bases). Germline V gene sequence: CDR1 MNHNS, CDR2 SASEGT. The CDR3 has 12 amino acids. The germline V and J ends were trimmed by 9 bases and 0 bases, with 9 bases remaining between them. CDR3 sequence reads: CASTTASYEQYF. The DNA of the CDR3 is TGTGCCAGTACGACAGCCTCCTACGAGCAGTACTTC.

This rearrangement joins TRBV5-6 to TRBJ2-7, with TRBD2 matching over 7 bases. This CDR3 comprises 13 residues. V shed 4 bases and J 4 bases; nucleotides not matched to a gene: 5. The germline V gene has CDR1 SGHDT and CDR2 YYEEEE. CDR3 amino acids: CASSPGGGYEQYF. The CDR3 DNA reads TGTGCCAGCAGCCCGGGGGGAGGGTACGAGCAGTACTTC.